This T cell receptor beta chain was sequenced for a study of T cell repertoires in cytomegalovirus infection. General study points: The response measured ex vivo was dominated by TCR beta clonotypes (HLA-C-restricted and CMV-specific).

TCRdb re-called the reads with MiXCR, one entry per CDR3 protein. This sample yields around 350,000 distinct CDR3 sequences, of which 15% to 20% are seen a single time; approximately 8% belongs to the top ten. Germline values: CDR1 SGHAT, CDR2 FQNNGV. Trimming shortened V by 3 bases and J by 3 bases, and 10 bases separated the two germline ends. This CDR3 spans 14 amino acids. There are many counts of this clonotype. Antigen specificity is unknown. V and J are TRBV11-2 and TRBJ2-3; D may correspond to TRBD1 or TRBD2 (5 bases each). The sample comprised PBMCs. This clonotype was sampled from a human donor in good health (CMV status not recorded). Some clones in this sample may be carry-over from other donors' samples. CDR3 protein: CASSFEGITDTQYF. The CDR3 DNA follows: TGTGCCAGCAGCTTCGAGGGGATTACAGATACGCAGTATTTT.